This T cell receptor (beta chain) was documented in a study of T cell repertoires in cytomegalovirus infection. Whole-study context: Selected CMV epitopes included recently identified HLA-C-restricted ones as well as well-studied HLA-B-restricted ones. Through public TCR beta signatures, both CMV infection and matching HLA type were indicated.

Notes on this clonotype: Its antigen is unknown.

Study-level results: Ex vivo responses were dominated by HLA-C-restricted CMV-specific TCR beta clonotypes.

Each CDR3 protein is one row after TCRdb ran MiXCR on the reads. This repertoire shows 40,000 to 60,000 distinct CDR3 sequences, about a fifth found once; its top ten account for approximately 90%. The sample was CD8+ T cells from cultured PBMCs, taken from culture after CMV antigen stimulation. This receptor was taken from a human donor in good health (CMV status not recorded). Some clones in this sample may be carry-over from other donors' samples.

CDR3 sequence reads: CASSQGQGNTEAFF. The CDR3 region has the DNA TGCGCCAGCAGCCAAGGCCAGGGGAACACTGAAGCTTTCTTT. The rearrangement uses TRBV4-1 and TRBJ1-1; D is possibly TRBD1 (5 bases). The V end lost 1 base, the J end lost 1 base, and 7 bases lay between the germline ends. CDR3 length: 14 amino acids. Per germline, CDR1 MGHRA and CDR2 YSYEKL.